What follows describes a single TCR beta chain. Its antigen remains unknown. TCRdb keeps only in-frame clones here, not all; method: immunoSEQ multiplex PCR. In the table there are fewer than 70,000 clones, 87% of which are singletons. CDR3 length: 14 residues. Germline assignment: CDR1 MNHNY and CDR2 SVGAGI (reference sequence). Trimming removed 6 bases from V and 4 bases from J, with 13 bases in between. The entry originates in a study of OX40 agonist ivuxolimab in advanced cancers. The wider study: Patients receiving dose escalation had hepatocellular carcinoma, melanoma, renal cell or head and neck cancer.

Study-wide points: The study did not work out the antigen specificity of the expanded peripheral T cells.

The chain has TRBV6-6 and TRBJ1-5; TRBD1 might be the D (6 bases). The origin of this receptor is an adult with an advanced solid tumor such as melanoma, head and neck, liver or kidney cancer. The sequencing used CD4+ or CD8+ T cells sorted from blood, collected in a trial of the OX40 agonist ivuxolimab. The DNA for the CDR3 is TGTGCCAGCAGGCCACAGGGAATTAATCAGCCCCAGCATTTT. Its protein is CASRPQGINQPQHF.